A single sample gave rise to the 13 T cell receptor beta chains below, sequenced in a study of blood T cell repertoires in COVID-19. Only in-frame clones appear in the TCRdb table, and some are missing; sequencing was by immunoSEQ multiplex PCR. The sample shows 390,000 or so clones, 75% to 90% of them seen only once. Material for sequencing was peripheral blood. The receptors here all came from a woman in her twenties or thirties with active or convalescent COVID-19.

This clone showed up just a few times. The CDR3, as DNA: TGTGCCAGTGGAAGACAGGGGAATGGCTACACCTTC. It encodes CASGRQGNGYTF. The rearrangement joins TRBV19 to TRBJ1-2; 8 positions match TRBD1. The J segment lost 6 bases and the V segment lost 8 bases, leaving 5 bases of the junction unmatched. Germline V gene lookup returns CDR1 LNHDA and CDR2 SQIVND (reference sequence). The CDR3 totals 12 residues.

V gene TRBV21-1 combines with J gene TRBJ2-1; the table names TRBD2, a call not compared with the DNA. TRBV21-1 is labeled a pseudogene. This CDR3 contains 19 residues. The CDR3 coding sequence is TGTGCCAGCAGCTTGGGCCCGGGAGGCGGATTGAGCTCCTACAATGAGCAGTTCTTC. It encodes CASSLGPGGGLSSYNEQFF.

The J gene is TRBJ2-5, the V gene TRBV7-8; 7 bases align to TRBD1. Germline trimming cut 5 bases from V and 4 bases from J; bases unmatched to any gene: 7. CDR1 is SGHVS, CDR2 FQNEAQ, per germline. This CDR3 comprises 14 residues. The DNA of the CDR3 is TGTGCCAGCAGCGGAAGGGACAGAGGAGAGACCCAGTACTTC. Translated, it gives CASSGRDRGETQYF.

This clone was counted between two and nine times. The rearrangement uses TRBV29-1 and TRBJ1-2; the D gene is possibly TRBD1 (5 bases). The CDR3 is made up of 13 amino acids. V was pared by 3 bases and J by 4 bases, with 12 bases between. The germline V gene has CDR1 SQVTM and CDR2 ANQGSEA. In DNA form, the CDR3 reads TGCAGCGTTGACCAGACAGACACCTATGGCTACACCTTC. This gives the protein CSVDQTDTYGYTF. Full variable domain (rest looked up from reference TRBV29-1 and TRBJ1-2): SAVISQKPSRDICQRGTSLTIQCQVDSQVTMMFWYRQQPGQSLTLIATANQGSEATYESGFVIDKFPISRPNLTFSTLTVSNMSPEDSSIYLCSVDQTDTYGYTFGSGTRLTVV.

The CDR3 bases are TGTGCCTCCTCTCAGCGGGAGGGCTACGAGCAGTACTTC. Translating it yields CASSQREGYEQYF. The chain recombines TRBV3-1 (or the pseudogene TRBV3-2) with TRBJ2-7; 10 bases fit TRBD2. The V and J ends lost 11 bases and 3 bases, in that order; junction bases with no gene match: 7. From germline, CDR1 is LGHDT and CDR2 YNNKEL (reference sequence). CDR3 size: 13 residues.

V gene TRBV11-2 combines with J gene TRBJ1-2, with D possibly TRBD1 on 5 matching bases. The CDR3 extends over 15 amino acids. The V end was cut by 4 bases, the J end by 2 bases, with 14 bases between. Looked up from germline, CDR1 is SGHAT and CDR2 is FQNNGV. The CDR3 region has the DNA TGTGCCAGCAGCTCACCGGGGGAGTCAAACTATGGCTACACCTTC. It codes for CASSSPGESNYGYTF. Filled out from reference TRBV11-2 and TRBJ1-2, the complete variable domain reads EAGVAQSPRYKIIEKRQSVAFWCNPISGHATLYWYQQILGQGPKLLIQFQNNGVVDDSQLPKDRFSAERLKGVDSTLKIQPAKLEDSAVYLCASSSPGESNYGYTFGSGTRLTVV.

The rearrangement links TRBV6-5 to TRBJ1-2; the match to TRBD1 covers 10 bases. This CDR3 has 15 amino acids. The germline V gene has CDR1 MNHEY and CDR2 SVGAGI. V shed 6 bases and J 4 bases; nucleotides not matched to a gene: 8. CDR3 protein: CASSRGDRGPYGYTF. CDR3 DNA: TGTGCCAGCAGCCGGGGAGACAGGGGGCCCTATGGCTACACCTTC.

The rearrangement uses TRBV5-4 and TRBJ2-5, with 8 nucleotides matching TRBD2. J gave up 5 bases and V 3 bases, and 12 bases lay outside the gene matches. Germline CDR1 SGHNT, CDR2 YYREEE (reference sequence). The CDR3 runs to 16 residues. The CDR3 DNA reads as TGTGCCAGCAGCTCGACAAGCGGGGGAAGGTGGGAGACCCAGTACTTC. Its protein product is CASSSTSGGRWETQYF.

The chain combines TRBV6-5 with TRBJ1-2, with D unresolved. CDR3 size: 13 residues. Trimming took 6 bases from V and 6 from J, leaving 14 bases between them. The germline V gene encodes CDR1 MNHEY and CDR2 SVGAGI. In DNA form, the CDR3 reads TGTGCCAGCAGGATTTTGTCCGGGGATGGCTACACCTTC. Protein sequence: CASRILSGDGYTF.

This sequence joins TRBV5-1 and TRBJ2-7, with 7 bases fitting TRBD2. In germline, CDR1 is SGHRS, CDR2 YFSETQ. The length of the CDR3 is 15 residues. The trim removed 0 bases at V and 1 base at J, leaving 4 bases unmatched. CDR3 sequence: CASSLAGGRSYEQYF. The DNA of the CDR3 is TGCGCCAGCAGCTTGGCGGGAGGTAGGTCCTACGAGCAGTACTTC.

This clone was recorded a few times. The chain couples TRBV18 to TRBJ1-4, with 10 bases identical to TRBD1. CDR1 and CDR2 (germline): KGHSH, LQKENI. The V gene end was trimmed by 4 bases and the J gene end by 1 base; junction bases not matched to a gene: 3. This CDR3 is 16 amino acids long. The DNA for the CDR3 is TGTGCCAGCTCACGCGGGACAGGGGAAACTAATGAAAAACTGTTTTTT. This gives the protein CASSRGTGETNEKLFF.

The chain uses TRBV6-2 or TRBV6-3 and TRBJ1-1; D call uncertain. CDR1 and CDR2 (germline): MNHEY, SVGEGT. Trimming took off 2 bases at V and 7 bases at J, with 5 bases between the two ends. The CDR3 loop spans 11 amino acids. The CDR3 nucleotides read TGTGCCAGCAGTTACCCCGGTGAAGCTTTCTTT. This codes for CASSYPGEAFF.

This chain joins TRBV7-6 and TRBJ2-7; 9 nucleotides line up with TRBD2. The CDR3 is 15 residues long. CDR1 and CDR2 from the germline V gene are SGHVS and FNYEAQ. The junction had 2 bases not matched to a gene; V was cut back by 0 bases and J by 2 bases. CDR3 in amino acids: CASSLAAGGTYEQYF. The CDR3 nucleotides read TGTGCCAGCAGCTTAGCAGCGGGGGGCACCTACGAGCAGTACTTC.